The following is a T cell receptor (beta chain) sequence with its context. Its antigen is not yet known. Base qualities are not provided; no much larger clone lies one nucleotide away. The CDR1 and CDR2 encoded by the germline V gene are SQVTM and ANQGSEA. V is trimmed back by 6 bases and J by 0 bases, and the junction contains 6 bases that no gene match accounts for. Measured from the cysteine to the phenylalanine, the CDR3 is 15 residues long. Only the CDR3 portion is preserved as DNA: 45 bases, with reading frame beginning at the first base. Per the publication, the time point label means: baseline before first vaccination. The vaccinee samples were drawn from two UK trials, COV001 and COV002, one of which was a single-blind randomized controlled phase 2/3 trial testing AZD1222 (ChAdOx1 nCoV-19) in healthy adults. For TCRbeta chain sequencing, PBMC samples were collected from trial participants at day 0 and at day 28 after the second dose.

This specimen belongs to a study of T cell responses to AZD1222 COVID-19 vaccine (dated by TCRdb to about 2021). Regarding the study in general: Because spike-specific TCR depth and breadth did not differ between the two schedules, AZD1222 recipients who got a second dose at roughly 4 weeks were pooled with those who got a second dose at roughly 12 weeks. Enrollment into the trials was organized by age into subgroups of 18-55, 56-69 and 70-plus years, and those subgroups contained roughly 150, 30 and 60 TCR-sequenced participants, respectively. A total of 230 to 250 trial participants underwent TCR sequencing, of whom roughly 210 had received two doses of AZD1222 and approximately 26 had received two doses of the MenACWY control vaccine.

The CDR3 regions of human TCRbeta chains were subjected to immunosequencing. In the source study's methods: Repertoire TCRs were checked for matches against a reference library of SARS-CoV-2-specific TCRs that had been generated using the MIRA antigen-specificity platform. Breadth meant the fraction of unique TCRs that were SARS-CoV-2-associated, whereas depth meant the fraction of total T cells that were SARS-CoV-2-associated. Using the MIRA data, each spike-specific TCR was mapped to the spike region that the TCR reacts to and placed in a CD4 or CD8 class. Log10-transformed breadth and depth values were compared by one-way ANOVA with Sidak's multiple comparisons tests. TCRdb stores this immuneACCESS table with in-frame sequences only. Part of the clones is absent; in the studies checked, under half of the shortfall reflects unresolved V genes, and no reason is known for the rest. That table supplies the V and J calls and clone size; D and trimming were determined from the DNA. Present in this sample are about 100,000 clones, over 90% of which were seen just once. 4.5% to 5% of the sample comes from the top ten.

The full study reports these points: After two AZD1222 doses, both the breadth and the depth of spike-specific TCRs were significantly higher than at day 0 and than in MenACWY recipients. Only five or six AZD1222 recipients were SARS-CoV-2 seropositive at baseline, limiting conclusions about previously exposed vaccinees. CD4 TCRs associated with the vaccine covered the entire spike protein, and the dominant responses were in regions 160-218 and 743-854. In the small 56-69-year group, the increase in depth fell short of significance, most likely because of low power. Most participants were white British and females outnumbered males, and the authors suggested that clonal diversity may have been underestimated. Reportedly, close to half of the unique spike-specific TCRs recognized epitopes lying outside the regions that are mutated in the B.1.351 and B.1.1.7 variants. Because no day 14 peak-response samples were available, the repertoires could be characterized only after the peak T cell response.

The V and J genes are TRBV29-1 and TRBJ2-2; 8 junctional bases match TRBD2. Sequences were derived from peripheral blood, sampled on day 0 of AZD1222 vaccination. The sequence came from an adult in good health. In nucleotide form, the sequence is TGCAGCGTCGTTAGCGGGGCAGCGAACACCGGGGAGCTGTTTTTT. This sequence encodes CSVVSGAANTGELFF.